Listed below are T cell receptor beta chains from one sample, sequenced in a study of blood T cell repertoires in COVID-19. Repertoires were generated with immunoSEQ multiplex PCR, while TCRdb's copy carries only in-frame clones and drops some. The sample gives over 400,000 clones, 80% to 90% of which show up once; approximately 8% is in the top ten. The sequenced sample consisted of PBMCs or T cells enriched from blood (not recorded which). These receptors were taken from a woman in her sixties who had recovered from COVID-19. Each CDR3 is given with its conserved first and last residue. Fields, in order: D gene, V gene, J gene, clone size, CDR3 protein, CDR3 DNA. D genes are given only for firm matches. Not all rows give a size; the values are once, few, many and, for expanded clones, a class.

.	TRBV6-5	TRBJ1-2	.	CASRDYFGINYGYTF	TGTGCCAGCAGGGACTACTTTGGAATTAACTATGGCTACACCTTC
.	TRBV5-1	TRBJ2-2	.	CASSIERVTGELFF	TGCGCCAGCAGTATCGAGAGGGTCACCGGGGAGCTGTTTTTT
.	TRBV13	TRBJ1-1	few	CASSPVGGAQTEAFF	TGTGCCAGCAGCCCGGTGGGTGGGGCTCAGACTGAAGCTTTCTTT
.	TRBV19	TRBJ2-1	.	CASSIGLGGSQFF	TGTGCCAGTAGTATTGGGCTTGGCGGGTCGCAGTTCTTC
.	TRBV2	TRBJ1-4	once	CASSPKGLATNEKLFF	TGTGCCAGCAGTCCTAAGGGACTCGCAACTAATGAAAAACTGTTTTTT
TRBD1	TRBV6-5	TRBJ1-3	.	CASSYSWTGHGNTIYF	TGTGCCAGCAGTTACTCGTGGACAGGACATGGAAACACCATATATTTT
.	TRBV27	TRBJ1-2	.	CASRAGNYGYTF	TGTGCCAGCAGGGCAGGGAACTATGGCTACACCTTC
.	TRBV18	TRBJ2-5	.	CASSPLTGLWGTQYF	TGTGCCAGCTCACCACTTACAGGGCTTTGGGGGACCCAGTACTTC
.	TRBV2	TRBJ1-2	.	CASREWQGNYGYTF	TGTGCCAGCAGGGAATGGCAGGGTAACTATGGCTACACCTTC
.	TRBV20-1	TRBJ1-1	.	CSASQGFLNTEAFF	TGCAGTGCTAGTCAGGGCTTTCTGAACACTGAAGCTTTCTTT
.	TRBV14	TRBJ1-2	.	CASSQDLGQFYGYTF	TGTGCCAGCAGCCAAGATCTCGGACAGTTCTATGGCTACACCTTC
TRBD1	TRBV19	TRBJ1-1	once	CASSTGQGWTEAFF	TGTGCCAGTAGTACAGGACAGGGGTGGACTGAAGCTTTCTTT
TRBD1	TRBV5-4	TRBJ1-1	once	CASSPGQVMNTEAFF	TGTGCCAGCAGCCCGGGACAGGTCATGAACACTGAAGCTTTCTTT